This T cell receptor (beta chain) was sequenced for a study of OX40 agonist ivuxolimab in advanced cancers. The CDR3 sequence is 12 residues long. From germline, CDR1 is SNHLY and CDR2 FYNNEI. The germline V and J ends were trimmed by 8 bases and 8 bases, with 13 bases remaining between them. Anyone with autoimmune disease history or systemic immunosuppression was excluded. Only in-frame clones appear in the TCRdb table, and some are missing; sequencing was by immunoSEQ multiplex PCR. The sample holds 45,000 or so clones, 88% seen once. There are a few counts of this clone. The sequencing here drew on CD4+ or CD8+ T cells sorted from blood, taken in a trial of the OX40 agonist ivuxolimab. This TCR came from an adult with an advanced solid tumor such as melanoma, head and neck, liver or kidney cancer. The chain combines TRBV2 with TRBJ1-5; the D gene is possibly TRBD1 (5 bases). The CDR3 sequence is CASWGGMEPQHF. The CDR3 DNA follows: TGTGCCAGCTGGGGGGGTATGGAGCCCCAGCATTTT.